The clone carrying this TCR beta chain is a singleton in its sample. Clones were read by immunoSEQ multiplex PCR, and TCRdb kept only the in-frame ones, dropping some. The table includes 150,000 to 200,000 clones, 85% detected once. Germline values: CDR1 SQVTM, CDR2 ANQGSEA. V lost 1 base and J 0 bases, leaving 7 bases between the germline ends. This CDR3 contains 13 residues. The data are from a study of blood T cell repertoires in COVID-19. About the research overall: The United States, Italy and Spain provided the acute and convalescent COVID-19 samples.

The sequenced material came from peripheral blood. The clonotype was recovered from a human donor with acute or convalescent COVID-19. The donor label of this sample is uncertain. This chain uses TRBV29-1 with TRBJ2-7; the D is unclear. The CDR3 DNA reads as TGCAGCGTTGAAGGTCTCGGCTCCTACGAGCAGTACTTC. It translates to CSVEGLGSYEQYF.